This T cell receptor beta chain was recorded in a study of CD8+CD57+ T cells in acquired aplastic anemia. This clonotype was seen ten or more times. Antigen specificity is unknown. The CDR3 totals 14 residues. The germline V and J ends were trimmed by 4 bases and 3 bases, with 13 bases remaining between them. CDR1 SGHRS and CDR2 YFSETQ come from the germline V gene. Study findings and constraints: CD8+ Simpson's diversity showed no significant patient-control difference. Researchers report that twenty-nine CD8+ CDR3 sequences appeared in both patients and controls.

Genomic DNA was employed as the template in profiling TCR beta VDJ and CDR3. In TCRdb, the reads were re-called with MiXCR into one record per CDR3 protein. The repertoire holds approximately 130,000 distinct CDR3 sequences, with roughly 40% as singletons. The clonotype comes from a human donor in good health, serving as a control. The sequencing input was sorted CD4+, CD8+, or CD8+CD57+ T cells (not recorded which) from PBMCs. V is TRBV5-1 and J is TRBJ1-1; D may be TRBD1 (5 bases). DNA for the CDR3: TGCGCCAGCAGCCTTCTGGGGCAGGACACTGAAGCTTTCTTT. Protein: CASSLLGQDTEAFF.